This TCR beta chain originates from a study of a mutant IDH1 vaccine in newly diagnosed glioma. Overall study context: Among treated patients, about 62% were male and about 40% female, and mean age was about 40 years. Beforehand, treatment had been radiotherapy, temozolomide, or both; the majority received both.

The protocol was immunoSEQ multiplex PCR, while the TCRdb copy is restricted to in-frame clones and leaves out a portion. The table lists around 89,000 clones, around four fifths of them singletons. In regard to this clone: The antigen is not known.

Documented time point: baseline, week 1 (first vaccination visit). The treatment: pre-vaccination baseline after standard-of-care therapy. Study-level findings and limits: Among top peripheral T cell clonotypes, changes seemed unrelated to pseudoprogression.

J lost 11 bases, V lost 4 bases, and 11 bases had no gene match. This CDR3 region has 14 residues. Germline V gene sequence: CDR1 SGHNT, CDR2 YYREEE (reference sequence). Sequenced material: PBMCs, taken from a glioma patient treated with radiotherapy, temozolomide or both. The chain joins TRBV5-4 to TRBJ1-4; 7 bases fit TRBD1. The clonotype originates from a woman aged 50 to 60 with glioma. CDR3: CASSPGAQGRKLFF. Written as DNA, the CDR3 is TGTGCCAGCAGCCCAGGGGCACAGGGGAGGAAACTGTTTTTT. Using reference TRBV5-4 and TRBJ1-4 for the parts outside the CDR3, the full variable domain is ETGVTQSPTHLIKTRGQQVTLRCSSQSGHNTVSWYQQALGQGPQFIFQYYREEENGRGNFPPRFSGLQFPNYSSELNVNALELDDSALYLCASSPGAQGRKLFFGSGTQLSVL.